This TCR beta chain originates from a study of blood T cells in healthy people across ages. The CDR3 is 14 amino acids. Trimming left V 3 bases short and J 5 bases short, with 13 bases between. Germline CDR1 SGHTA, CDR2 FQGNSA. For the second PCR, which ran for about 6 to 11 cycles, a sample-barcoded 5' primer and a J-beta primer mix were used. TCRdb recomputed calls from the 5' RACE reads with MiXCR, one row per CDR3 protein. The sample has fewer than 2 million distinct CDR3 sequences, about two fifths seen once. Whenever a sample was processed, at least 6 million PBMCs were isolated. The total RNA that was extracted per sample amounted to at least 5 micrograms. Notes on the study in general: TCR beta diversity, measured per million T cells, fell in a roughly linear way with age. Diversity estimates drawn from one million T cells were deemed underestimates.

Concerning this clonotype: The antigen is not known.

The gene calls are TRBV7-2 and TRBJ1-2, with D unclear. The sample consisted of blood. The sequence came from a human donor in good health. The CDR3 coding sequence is TGTGCCAGCAGCTTGTTTGACCTAGATTATGGCTACACCTTC. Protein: CASSLFDLDYGYTF.